This T cell receptor (beta chain) was found in a study of blood T cell repertoires in COVID-19 (dated by TCRdb to about 2020). Context from the whole study: Samples covering the acute and convalescent phases of COVID-19 were provided by collaborators in the United States, Italy and Spain. Samples came from the ongoing ImmuneRACE study (first 160 participants) plus 1,254 subjects from 6 global collaborators. The sample metadata nearly always contained a de-identified subject ID, COVID-19 status, age in years and sex. Where available, HLA class I and class II types were obtained from metadata supplied by the sample provider rather than from assay-based typing. The prospective study material was composed of cDNA or gDNA derived from T cells, B-cell-depleted T cells, or PBMCs. The repertoires were released in a freely available public database meant as a resource for research on the immune response to SARS-CoV-2. The dataset comprised deeply sampled blood TCRbeta repertoires from subjects exposed to, actively infected with, or recovered from COVID-19. Overall study results and their limits: The quantity of clinical and demographic metadata differed by source and by participant and was supplied without curation.

Measured from the cysteine to the phenylalanine, the CDR3 is 15 residues long. CDR3 DNA only is kept here, 45 bases in frame from base 1. The junction shows trimming of 4 bases on V and 7 bases on J, plus 19 bases between the germline ends. Taken from the germline V gene (reference sequence), the CDR1 and CDR2 loops are SEHNR and FQNEAQ. In the prospective study, participants were roughly 18 to 100 years old, resided in approximately 25 geographic areas of the United States, and were enrolled through a virtual design. In the prospective study, cohorts were assigned on the basis of participant-reported clinical history obtained from a screening survey and a study questionnaire. Recovered participants in ImmuneRACE Cohort 3 were defined as having two consecutive negative NP/OP PCR tests, clearance from a healthcare professional, or resolution of symptoms. In the prospective study, mobile phlebotomists collected whole blood, serum and a nasopharyngeal or oropharyngeal swab from each participant. Additional blood draws and questionnaires over an approximately two-month period could optionally be provided by prospective study participants. Before DNA extraction, prospective study blood samples were shipped either frozen or at room temperature.

TCRbeta CDR3 regions were amplified from genomic DNA using the immunoSEQ Assay, a bias-controlled multiplex PCR. The authors processed their data as follows. The number of nucleated cells in each sample was estimated by amplification of reference gene primers within the assay. Sequence reads were collapsed and filtered to measure the absolute abundance of every unique TCRbeta CDR3 rearrangement. For each sample, productive Simpson clonality was calculated by taking the square root of Simpson's diversity index across productive rearrangements. TCRdb provides this immuneACCESS table in a form limited to in-frame rearrangements. Some clones are lacking; in checked studies, under half of them reflect an unresolved V gene, and why the rest are absent is not known. The V and J calls and clone size are taken from that table; D and trimming were inferred from the DNA. This sample holds about 310,000 clones; around nine tenths were observed only once. Of the sample, more than 9% is held by the ten largest clones.

Comments on this clone: Its antigen is currently not known. There are no base qualities to consult, and no much larger clone falls within one base.

The chain is made from TRBV7-9 and TRBJ1-2; no D gene is confidently identified. This TCR came from a woman aged 25-40 years who had recovered from COVID-19. The sample comprised PBMCs or T cells enriched from blood (not recorded which). The CDR3 sequence is CASSSLRELGFGYTF. The nucleotide sequence is given as TGTGCCAGCAGCTCCCTCCGGGAACTTGGCTTTGGCTACACCTTC. Extended through the reference TRBV7-9 and TRBJ1-2 proteins, this CDR3 yields the full variable domain: DTGVSQNPRHKITKRGQNVTFRCDPISEHNRLYWYRQTLGQGPEFLTYFQNEAQLEKSRLLSDRFSAERPKGSFSTLEIQRTEQGDSAMYLCASSSLRELGFGYTFGSGTRLTVV.